A single sample gave rise to the 13 T cell receptor beta chains below, sequenced in a study of glioma-infiltrating T cells after dendritic cell vaccination. Noted time point: after dendritic cell vaccination, including at tumor progression/relapse. The data were produced by immunoSEQ multiplex PCR, yet TCRdb's version contains in-frame clones alone and is incomplete. The sample records approximately 62,000 clones, about 89% being singletons. Material: blood, obtained after dendritic cell vaccination. All receptors come from a human donor with glioblastoma.

The chain links TRBV7-6 to TRBJ2-1; 10 bases agree with TRBD2. Germline CDR1 and CDR2: SGHVS and FNYEAQ. The CDR3 runs 14 residues. V lost 5 bases, J lost 7 bases, and 5 bases stayed unmatched. DNA for the CDR3: TGTGCCAGCAGCGCTAATAGCGGGGGGAATGAGCAGTTCTTC. Translating it yields CASSANSGGNEQFF.

The chain combines TRBV7-2 with TRBJ1-5; weak D call: TRBD1 (5 bases). Looked up from germline, CDR1 is SGHTA and CDR2 is FQGNSA. The CDR3 contains 14 residues. V lost 4 bases and J 5 bases, leaving 12 bases between the germline ends. Here the CDR3 reads CASSSSPGDQPQHF. The CDR3 DNA sequence: TGTGCCAGCAGCTCCAGTCCGGGGGATCAGCCCCAGCATTTT.

This clone was counted once. The chain employs TRBV6-8 and TRBJ1-5; the match to TRBD1 covers 7 bases. The CDR3 covers 18 residues. Germline V gene data show CDR1 as MNHGY and CDR2 as SAAAGT. Trimming took 2 bases from V and 1 from J; bases not matched to a gene: 11. The CDR3 region is CASSYPRGQGSSNQPQHF. The CDR3 region has the DNA TGTGCCAGCAGTTACCCGAGGGGGCAGGGTAGCAGCAATCAGCCCCAGCATTTT.

This clone was detected only once. The DNA is omitted, as the CDR3 cannot be located on it reliably, and the CDR3 follows TCRdb's listing. V and J are TRBV6-6 and TRBJ1-5. The CDR3 has 15 residues if both end residues are counted. Germline V CDR1 and CDR2: MNHNY, SVGAGI (reference sequence). The CDR3 sequence is CASSTSGGPNQPQHF.

This clone was counted between two and nine times. The chain carries TRBV16 and TRBJ1-1; tentative D call: TRBD1 (5 bases). The CDR3 loop spans 16 amino acids. Trimming took 2 bases from V and 1 from J, leaving 14 bases between them. The germline V gene has CDR1 KGHSY and CDR2 FQNENV. As DNA, the CDR3 is TGTGCCAGCAGCCAAACGGCAGGGTGGTCGAACACTGAAGCTTTCTTT. The encoded protein is CASSQTAGWSNTEAFF.

In its sample, this clone was seen once. The rearrangement joins TRBV30 to TRBJ2-6, with D maybe TRBD1 (5 bases). V lost 3 bases and J 4 bases, leaving 13 bases between the germline ends. The CDR3 totals 15 residues. Germline V lookup: CDR1 GTSNPN, CDR2 SVGIG (reference sequence). The CDR3 coding sequence is TGTGCCTGGAGCTTAAGGGGCGGAGGGGCCAACGTCCTGACTTTC. Translating gives CAWSLRGGGANVLTF.

This clone has just one count. The chain combines TRBV5-1 with TRBJ2-2; D may be TRBD2 (6 bases). V was shortened by 7 bases and J by 0 bases, with 10 bases between the two germline ends. The CDR3 runs 14 residues. Germline loops: CDR1 SGHRS, CDR2 YFSETQ. This CDR3 reads CASCGISNTGELFF. In DNA, the CDR3 is TGCGCCAGCTGCGGGATATCGAACACCGGGGAGCTGTTTTTT.

The V and J genes are TRBV5-1 and TRBJ1-5; 7 positions match TRBD1. The junction had 4 bases not matched to a gene; V was cut back by 3 bases and J by 4 bases. The CDR3 spans 14 residues. Germline CDR1 SGHRS, CDR2 YFSETQ. The CDR3 loop is CASSSGTENQPQHF. DNA for the CDR3: TGCGCCAGCAGCTCCGGGACAGAAAATCAGCCCCAGCATTTT.

The chain joins TRBV5-6 to TRBJ1-2, with TRBD1 as a possible D gene (5 bases). CDR1 and CDR2 from the germline V gene are SGHDT and YYEEEE. This CDR3 is built from 13 residues. V was cut by 4 bases and J by 3 bases, with 10 bases left in between. CDR3: CASSTWGDYGYTF. DNA of the CDR3: TGTGCCAGCAGCACCTGGGGGGACTATGGCTACACCTTC.

The V call is TRBV2, the J call TRBJ1-3; TRBD1 is a possible D gene (5 bases). The germline V and J ends were trimmed by 4 bases and 0 bases, with 16 bases remaining between them. CDR3 length equals 17 residues. Germline V gene data show CDR1 as SNHLY and CDR2 as FYNNEI. The CDR3 reads CASSVGRGRNSGNTIYF. The CDR3 DNA follows: TGTGCCAGCAGTGTGGGGAGGGGCAGGAACTCTGGAAACACCATATATTTT.

The gene calls are TRBV5-1 and TRBJ2-1, with 15 bases lining up with TRBD2. CDR1 is SGHRS and CDR2 is YFSETQ in the germline V gene. The trim removed 4 bases at V and 8 bases at J, leaving 10 bases unmatched. This CDR3 is built from 17 residues. The CDR3 is CASSPRPGLAGGHEQFF. The DNA of the CDR3 is TGCGCCAGCAGCCCCCGACCCGGACTAGCGGGGGGGCATGAGCAGTTCTTC.

The chain combines TRBV6-1 with TRBJ2-5; tentatively, D is TRBD2 (5 bases). Trimming pared 6 bases from V and 2 bases from J, leaving 16 bases between. This CDR3 is built from 15 residues. Germline V lookup: CDR1 MNHNS, CDR2 SASEGT. This CDR3 reads CASRAFSPGQETQYF. CDR3 nucleotides: TGTGCCAGCAGGGCATTCTCACCGGGACAAGAGACCCAGTACTTC.

In its sample, this clone ranks as medium-sized. J is TRBJ2-3 and V is TRBV6-4, with a weak D call TRBD2 (7 bases). The germline V gene encodes CDR1 MRHNA and CDR2 SNTAGT. The CDR3 length is 16 residues. The V and J ends lost 0 bases and 1 base respectively, with 11 bases between them. The CDR3 nucleotides read TGTGCCAGCAGTGACTCGACGGGGGGCGGCACAGATACGCAGTATTTT. This gives the protein CASSDSTGGGTDTQYF.